A single sample gave rise to the 10 T cell receptor beta chains below, sequenced in a study of blood T cells in healthy people across ages. Primed by a sample-barcoded 5' primer and a J-beta primer mix, a second PCR proceeded for roughly 6 to 12 cycles. TCRdb re-called the 5' RACE reads through MiXCR, storing one row per CDR3 protein. The repertoire holds some 1.8 million distinct CDR3 sequences, with 30% to 40% as singletons. The sample was blood. Receptors originate from a human donor in good health.

Comment on this clonotype: Just one base apart from a much larger clone, this may be a read error. The gene calls are TRBV25-1 and TRBJ1-2, with unresolved D. Germline V gene sequence: CDR1 MGHDK, CDR2 SYGVNS. The CDR3 totals 14 residues. The CDR3 protein is CASSEQGSDYGYIF. The CDR3 DNA is TGTGCCAGCAGTGAACAAGGGTCAGACTATGGCTACATCTTC.

The sample holds a few counts of this clonotype. The rearrangement joins TRBV12-3 or TRBV12-4 to TRBJ1-1, with D possibly matching TRBD1 (5 bases). The V end lost 6 bases, the J end lost 0 bases, and 11 bases lay between the germline ends. The length of the CDR3 is 14 residues. In nucleotides, the CDR3 is TGTGCCAGCAGCACGGGACGGCTGAACACTGAAGCTTTCTTT. Protein sequence: CASSTGRLNTEAFF.

The chain recombines TRBV15 with TRBJ1-4, with D unresolved. Per the germline V gene, CDR1 is LNHNV and CDR2 is YYDKDF (reference sequence). Trimming stripped 0 bases from V and 0 bases from J, with 8 bases between. The CDR3 contains 16 residues. This CDR3 is CATSRDKGTTNEKLFF. The CDR3 DNA reads as TGTGCCACCAGCAGAGATAAGGGCACAACTAATGAAAAACTGTTTTTT.

This clonotype has only a few counts. A much larger clone differs from this one at a single base, so this may be a read error. The rearrangement uses TRBV13 and TRBJ2-6; tentatively, D is TRBD1 (5 bases). This CDR3 has 14 amino acids. CDR1 is PRHDT and CDR2 is FYEKMQ in the germline V gene (reference sequence). The CDR3 sequence: CASSSYSGANALTF. CDR3 nucleotide sequence: TGTGCCAGCAGCTCCTACTCTGGGGCCAACGCCCTGACTTTC. Variable domain in full (rest from reference TRBV13 and TRBJ2-6): AAGVIQSPRHLIKEKRETATLKCYPIPRHDTVYWYQQGPGQDPQFLISFYEKMQSDKGSIPDRFSAQQFSDYHSELNMSSLELGDSALYFCASSSYSGANALTFGAGSRLTVL.

The chain couples TRBV2 to TRBJ2-4; D call uncertain. The end of the DNA fits TRBJ2-7 better, so the J call may be wrong. Germline CDR1 reads SNHLY; CDR2 reads FYNNEI. The CDR3 loop spans 12 amino acids. CDR3 coding DNA: TGTGCCAGCAGTGTTATCCCCTACGAGCAGTACTTC. It translates to CASSVIPYEQYF.

This clonotype was recorded a few times. V gene TRBV5-1 combines with J gene TRBJ2-1; D gene ambiguous. Trimming removed 0 bases at V and 5 bases at J, with 9 bases between. This CDR3 has 14 amino acids. Germline V gene data show CDR1 as SGHRS and CDR2 as YFSETQ. The CDR3 DNA reads TGCGCCAGCAGCTTGGGGTCTACAAACAATGAGCAGTTCTTC. It is translated as CASSLGSTNNEQFF.

The V and J genes are TRBV7-2 and TRBJ2-3, with 11 bases identical to TRBD2. The CDR3 has 18 amino acids. Germline CDR1 reads SGHTA; CDR2 reads FQGNSA. Germline trimming cut 2 bases from V and 0 bases from J; bases unmatched to any gene: 7. The CDR3 here is CASSLQASGGFSTDTQYF. In DNA form, the CDR3 reads TGTGCCAGCAGCTTACAGGCTAGCGGGGGGTTTAGCACAGATACGCAGTATTTT.

This clonotype appeared a few times. The rearrangement uses TRBV12-3 or TRBV12-4 and TRBJ1-5; D is unclear. The V gene lost 7 bases and the J gene lost 0 bases, with 7 bases spanning the gap. The CDR3 totals 13 residues. In DNA form, the CDR3 reads TGTGCCAGCACCCAGTATAGCAATCAGCCCCAGCATTTT. Translation: CASTQYSNQPQHF.

This chain uses TRBV12-3 or TRBV12-4 with TRBJ2-5; 9 nucleotides agree with TRBD1. V lost 5 bases to trimming and J lost 4 bases; unmatched junction nucleotides: 11. The CDR3 has 16 residues. The CDR3 DNA reads TGTGCCAGCAGTCCCAGTCCCGGGACAGGGACAGAGACCCAGTACTTC. Translated, it gives CASSPSPGTGTETQYF.

The V and J genes are TRBV7-2 and TRBJ1-5; D possibly corresponds to TRBD1 (6 bases). The germline V gene encodes CDR1 SGHTA and CDR2 FQGNSA. V was pared by 1 base and J by 4 bases, with 11 bases between. The CDR3 runs 15 residues. The CDR3 DNA reads as TGTGCCAGCAGCTTAGGGATCCAGGGGAATCAGCCCCAGCATTTT. It translates to CASSLGIQGNQPQHF.